This paragraph reports one T cell receptor beta chain. Its cognate antigen is unknown. Trimming left V 2 bases short and J 5 bases short, with 10 bases between. The CDR3 is 14 amino acids. Per the germline V gene, CDR1 is KGHSH and CDR2 is LQKENI. The sample is drawn from a study of T cell responses to AZD1222 COVID-19 vaccine. The protocol was immunoSEQ multiplex PCR, while the TCRdb copy is restricted to in-frame clones and leaves out a portion. Here the sample spans 140,000 to 150,000 clones, nearly 90% being singletons. Overall study results and limits: Increased Spike-specific TCR breadth and depth were observed after two AZD1222 doses. Just a handful of people given AZD1222 tested seropositive at baseline. Across the whole spike, CD4 TCRs peaked at regions 160-218 and 743-854.

V usage is TRBV18 and J usage is TRBJ1-5; the D gene is possibly TRBD1 (5 bases). This receptor was identified in an adult who received the MenACWY meningococcal vaccine as a control. This sample comprised peripheral blood, obtained 28 days after the second dose of the MenACWY control vaccine. The CDR3 nucleotides read TGTGCCAGCTCACCAAACCAGGGTGATCAGCCCCAGCATTTT. Amino acids: CASSPNQGDQPQHF.